What follows are 6 T cell receptor beta chains derived from one specimen sequenced in a study of T-cell reconstitution after alpha-beta-depleted transplantation in children. This sample's TCRbeta library carried unique molecular identifier barcodes. Via MiXCR, TCRdb re-called the PCR reads, giving one row per CDR3 protein. The data show just over 950,000 distinct CDR3 sequences, about 30% seen once. Sequenced here: PBMCs, mostly from graft donor cells, sampled 360 days after TCRalphabeta/CD19-depleted stem cell transplant. These receptors originate from a boy less than two years old who had a stem cell transplant for SCID, so the T cells may come from the graft donor.

The chain couples TRBV12-3 or TRBV12-4 to TRBJ2-7; 7 positions agree with TRBD1. V was pared by 5 bases and J by 8 bases, with 9 bases of the junction left unmatched. CDR3 size: 13 residues. The CDR3 nucleotides are TGTGCCAGCAGTCTCAGGGACAGCCTCCAGCAGTACTTC. It translates to CASSLRDSLQQYF.

The rearrangement joins TRBV27 to TRBJ2-1; 7 bases map to TRBD2. The CDR3 totals 16 residues. The J segment lost 4 bases and the V segment lost 7 bases, leaving 13 bases of the junction unmatched. The germline gives CDR1 MNHEY, CDR2 SMNVEV (reference sequence). CDR3 amino acids: CASKRTRLAEYNEQFF. The DNA of the CDR3 is TGTGCCAGCAAGAGGACCCGGCTAGCGGAGTACAATGAGCAGTTCTTC.

The sample holds a few counts of this clonotype. The rearrangement uses TRBV4-1 and TRBJ2-3, with no clear D. CDR3 length: 15 amino acids. The V gene's germline CDR1 is MGHRA and CDR2 YSYEKL. V was trimmed by 4 bases and J by 1 base, leaving 12 bases between them. CDR3 coding DNA: TGCGCCAGCAGCCCCTCGGACCCAGGCACAGATACGCAGTATTTT. This translates into CASSPSDPGTDTQYF.

This chain joins TRBV7-2 and TRBJ2-5; D may be TRBD1 (6 bases). The V and J ends lost 1 base and 9 bases respectively, with 15 bases between them. The CDR3 totals 14 residues. The germline CDR1 and CDR2 sequences are SGHTA and FQGNSA. CDR3 loop: CASSLETRGLSQYF. The CDR3 bases are TGTGCCAGCAGCTTAGAAACTAGGGGGTTATCCCAGTACTTC.

V is TRBV7-9 and J is TRBJ2-7; TRBD1 or TRBD2 may be the D gene (5 bases each). The V end was cut by 5 bases, the J end by 5 bases, with 13 bases between. CDR3 length equals 13 residues. Germline values: CDR1 SEHNR, CDR2 FQNEAQ (reference sequence). The CDR3 is CASSIGPGHEQYF. The CDR3 region has the DNA TGTGCCAGCAGCATAGGACCGGGGCACGAGCAGTACTTC.

The chain links TRBV5-1 to TRBJ2-5, with D perhaps assigned TRBD1 or TRBD2 (6 bases each). The CDR3 has 16 amino acids. Trimming shortened V by 0 bases and J by 1 base, and 13 bases separated the two germline ends. The germline CDR1 and CDR2 sequences are SGHRS and YFSETQ. CDR3 nucleotides: TGCGCCAGCAGCTTGGCCCCGGGGGCGGGCCAAGAGACCCAGTACTTC. Protein product: CASSLAPGAGQETQYF.